This T cell receptor beta chain was captured in a study of blood T cell repertoires in COVID-19. Study overall: Nucleic acid was either cDNA or gDNA, and it came from T cells, B-cell-depleted T cells, or PBMCs.

Ages ranged from about 18 to 89 years, with residence in more than 20 US areas. Allocation to cohorts depended on clinical history reported by the participants. The recovered donors of Cohort 3 showed two negative PCRs, clearance, or symptom resolution. This CDR3 has 17 amino acids. Trimming removed 0 bases from V and 4 bases from J, with 16 bases in between. Germline lookup yields CDR1 SEHNR and CDR2 FQNEAQ (reference sequence). Using immunoSEQ multiplex PCR, the repertoire was profiled, and TCRdb retains in-frame clones only, with some absent. The data show around 300,000 clones, with approximately 89% seen just once and about 5% held by the top ten.

The sequence derives from a man under 40 who had recovered from COVID-19. The material sequenced was PBMCs or T cells enriched from blood (not recorded which). V is TRBV7-9 and J is TRBJ1-5; D is possibly TRBD1 (6 bases). CDR3 sequence reads: CASSLAVGQHFNQPQHF. CDR3 in DNA: TGTGCCAGCAGCTTAGCGGTCGGACAGCACTTTAATCAGCCCCAGCATTTT. The full variable domain, its missing parts supplied by reference TRBV7-9 and TRBJ1-5, is DTGVSQNPRHKITKRGQNVTFRCDPISEHNRLYWYRQTLGQGPEFLTYFQNEAQLEKSRLLSDRFSAERPKGSFSTLEIQRTEQGDSAMYLCASSLAVGQHFNQPQHFGDGTRLSIL.